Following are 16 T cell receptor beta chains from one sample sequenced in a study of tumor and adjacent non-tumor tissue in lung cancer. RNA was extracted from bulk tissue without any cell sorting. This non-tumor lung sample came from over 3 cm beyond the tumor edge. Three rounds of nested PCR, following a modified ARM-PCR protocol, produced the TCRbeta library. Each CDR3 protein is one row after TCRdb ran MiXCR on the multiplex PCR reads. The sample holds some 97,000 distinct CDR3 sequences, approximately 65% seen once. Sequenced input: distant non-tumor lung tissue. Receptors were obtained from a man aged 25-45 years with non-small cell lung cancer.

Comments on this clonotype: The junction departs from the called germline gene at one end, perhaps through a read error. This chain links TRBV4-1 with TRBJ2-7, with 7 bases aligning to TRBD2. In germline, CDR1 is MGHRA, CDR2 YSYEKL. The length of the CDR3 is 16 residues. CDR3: CAGNQDETGGTYEQYF. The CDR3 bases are TGCGCCGGCAACCAAGATGAGACGGGAGGTACGTACGAACAGTACTTC.

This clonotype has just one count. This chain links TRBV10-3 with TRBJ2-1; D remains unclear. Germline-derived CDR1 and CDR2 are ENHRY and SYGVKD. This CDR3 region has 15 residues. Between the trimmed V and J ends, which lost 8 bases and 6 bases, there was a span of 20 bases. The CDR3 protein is CAISPGGVGSNEQFF. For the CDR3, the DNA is TGTGCCATCTCGCCAGGCGGTGTCGGAAGCAATGAGCAGTTCTTC.

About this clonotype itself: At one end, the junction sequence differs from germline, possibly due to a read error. In DNA, the CDR3 is TGTGCCAGTAGTAGAGCAGGGGGCCTGACAGATACGCAATATTTT. It encodes CASSRAGGLTDTQYF. This chain joins TRBV19 and TRBJ2-3, with TRBD1 identical over 8 bases. This CDR3 has 15 residues. Germline loops: CDR1 LNHDA, CDR2 SQIVND (reference sequence).

The CDR3 here is CASSWDRSSYDQYF. As DNA, the CDR3 is TGTGCCAGCAGTTGGGACAGGTCCTCCTACGATCAATACTTC. The chain combines TRBV6-5 with TRBJ2-7; 8 bases fit TRBD1. The CDR3 totals 14 residues. The V gene's germline CDR1 is MNHEY and CDR2 SVGAGI. Trimming removed 4 bases from V and 13 bases from J; junction bases left unmatched: 15.

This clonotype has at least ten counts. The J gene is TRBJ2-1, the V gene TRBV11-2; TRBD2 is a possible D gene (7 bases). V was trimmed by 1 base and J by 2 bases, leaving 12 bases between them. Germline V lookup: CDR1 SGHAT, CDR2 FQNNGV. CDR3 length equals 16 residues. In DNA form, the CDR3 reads TGTGCCAGCAGCTTAGCGCGGGGGCAGACCTACAATGAGCAGTTCTTC. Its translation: CASSLARGQTYNEQFF.

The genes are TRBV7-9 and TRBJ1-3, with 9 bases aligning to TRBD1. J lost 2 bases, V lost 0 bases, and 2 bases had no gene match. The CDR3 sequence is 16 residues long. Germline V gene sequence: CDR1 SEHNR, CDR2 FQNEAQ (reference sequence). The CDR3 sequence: CASSLATGGAGNTIYF. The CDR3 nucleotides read TGTGCCAGCAGCTTAGCCACAGGGGGCGCTGGAAACACCATATATTTT.

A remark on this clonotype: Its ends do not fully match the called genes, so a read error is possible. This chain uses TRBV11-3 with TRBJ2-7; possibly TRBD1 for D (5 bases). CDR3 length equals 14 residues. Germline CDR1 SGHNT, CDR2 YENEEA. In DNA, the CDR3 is TGTGCCAGCAGATTAGGGGAAGACCCCTACGAGCAGTACTTC. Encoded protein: CASRLGEDPYEQYF.

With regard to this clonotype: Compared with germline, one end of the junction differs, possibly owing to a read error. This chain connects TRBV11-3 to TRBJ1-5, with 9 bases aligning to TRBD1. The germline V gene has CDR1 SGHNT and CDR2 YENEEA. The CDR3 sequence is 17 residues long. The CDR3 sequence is CANSLLPRDRVNQPQHF. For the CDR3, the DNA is TGTGCCAACAGCTTACTCCCCCGGGACAGGGTTAATCAGCCCCAGCATTTT.

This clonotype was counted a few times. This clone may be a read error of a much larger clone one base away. The CDR3 DNA follows: TGCAGCGTTGCTCGGGCGAAGTATGGCTACACCTTC. This sequence encodes CSVARAKYGYTF. The chain links TRBV29-1 to TRBJ1-2; D call uncertain. CDR1 and CDR2 from the germline V gene are SQVTM and ANQGSEA. V was clipped by 4 bases and J by 5 bases, with 11 bases between them. The CDR3 consists of 12 residues. The whole variable domain, remainder taken from reference TRBV29-1 and TRBJ1-2, is SAVISQKPSRDICQRGTSLTIQCQVDSQVTMMFWYRQQPGQSLTLIATANQGSEATYESGFVIDKFPISRPNLTFSTLTVSNMSPEDSSIYLCSVARAKYGYTFGSGTRLTVV.

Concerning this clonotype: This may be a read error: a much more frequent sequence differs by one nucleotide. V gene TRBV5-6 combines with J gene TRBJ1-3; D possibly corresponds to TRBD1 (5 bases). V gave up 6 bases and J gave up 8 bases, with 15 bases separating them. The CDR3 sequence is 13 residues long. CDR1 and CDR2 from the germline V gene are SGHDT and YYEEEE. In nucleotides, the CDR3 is TGTGCCAGCATCACCGGGACGACGGACACCATATATTTT. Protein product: CASITGTTDTIYF.

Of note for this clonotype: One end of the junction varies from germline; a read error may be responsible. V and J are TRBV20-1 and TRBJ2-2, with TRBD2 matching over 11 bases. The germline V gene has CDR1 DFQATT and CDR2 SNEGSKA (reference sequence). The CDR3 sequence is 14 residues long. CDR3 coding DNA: TGCATTGCTAGACTAGCGGGACCCACCGGGGAGCTCTTTTTT. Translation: CIARLAGPTGELFF.

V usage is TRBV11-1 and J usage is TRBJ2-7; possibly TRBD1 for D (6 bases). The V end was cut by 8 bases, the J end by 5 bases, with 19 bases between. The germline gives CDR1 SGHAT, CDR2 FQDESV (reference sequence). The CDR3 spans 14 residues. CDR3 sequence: CASALNRARHEQYF. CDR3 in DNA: TGTGCCAGCGCCCTGAACAGGGCTCGCCACGAGCAGTACTTC. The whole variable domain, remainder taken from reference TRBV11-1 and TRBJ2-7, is EAEVAQSPRYKITEKSQAVAFWCDPISGHATLYWYRQILGQGPELLVQFQDESVVDDSQLPKDRFSAERLKGVDSTLKIQPAELGDSAMYLCASALNRARHEQYFGPGTRLTVT.

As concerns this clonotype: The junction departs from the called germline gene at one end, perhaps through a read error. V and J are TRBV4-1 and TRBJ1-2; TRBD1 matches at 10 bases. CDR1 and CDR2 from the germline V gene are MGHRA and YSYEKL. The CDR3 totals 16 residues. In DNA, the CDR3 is TGCGCTAGCATCCGAGTCTGGGACAGGGGACTTCGGGGCTACACCTTC. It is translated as CASIRVWDRGLRGYTF.

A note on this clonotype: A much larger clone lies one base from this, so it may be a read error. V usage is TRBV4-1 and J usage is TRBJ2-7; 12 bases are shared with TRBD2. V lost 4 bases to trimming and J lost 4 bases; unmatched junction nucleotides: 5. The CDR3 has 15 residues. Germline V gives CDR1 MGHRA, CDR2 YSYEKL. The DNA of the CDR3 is TGCGCCAGCAGCCCCATGACTAGCGGGAGTTACGAGCAGTACTTC. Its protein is CASSPMTSGSYEQYF.

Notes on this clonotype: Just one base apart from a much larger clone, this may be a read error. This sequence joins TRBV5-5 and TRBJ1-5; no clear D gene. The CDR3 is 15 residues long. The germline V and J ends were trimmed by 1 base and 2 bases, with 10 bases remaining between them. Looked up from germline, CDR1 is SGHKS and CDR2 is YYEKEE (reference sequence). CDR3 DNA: TGTGCCAGCAGCTTGTTGGACGAGGGCAATCAGCCCCAGCATTTT. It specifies CASSLLDEGNQPQHF. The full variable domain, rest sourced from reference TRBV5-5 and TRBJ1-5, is DAGVTQSPTHLIKTRGQQVTLRCSPISGHKSVSWYQQVLGQGPQFIFQYYEKEERGRGNFPDRFSARQFPNYSSELNVNALLLGDSALYLCASSLLDEGNQPQHFGDGTRLSIL.

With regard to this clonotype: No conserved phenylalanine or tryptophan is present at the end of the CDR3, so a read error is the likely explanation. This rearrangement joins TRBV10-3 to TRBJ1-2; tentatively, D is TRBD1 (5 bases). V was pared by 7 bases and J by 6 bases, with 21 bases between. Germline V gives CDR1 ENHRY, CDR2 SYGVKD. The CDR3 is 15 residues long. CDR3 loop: CAITNFDSGGDGYTS. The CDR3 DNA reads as TGTGCCATCACTAACTTCGACAGCGGCGGCGATGGCTACACCTCC.